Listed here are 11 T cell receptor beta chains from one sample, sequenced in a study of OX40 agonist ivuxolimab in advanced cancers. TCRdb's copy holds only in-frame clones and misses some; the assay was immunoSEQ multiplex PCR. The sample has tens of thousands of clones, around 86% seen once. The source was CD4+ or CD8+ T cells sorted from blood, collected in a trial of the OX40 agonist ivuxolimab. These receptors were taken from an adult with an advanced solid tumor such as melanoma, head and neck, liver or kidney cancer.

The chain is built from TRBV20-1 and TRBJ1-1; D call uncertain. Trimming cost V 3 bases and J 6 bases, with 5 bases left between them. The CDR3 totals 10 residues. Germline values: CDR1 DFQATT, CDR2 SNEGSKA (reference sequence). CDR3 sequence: CSARRAEAFF. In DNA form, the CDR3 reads TGCAGTGCTAGGAGAGCTGAAGCTTTCTTT.

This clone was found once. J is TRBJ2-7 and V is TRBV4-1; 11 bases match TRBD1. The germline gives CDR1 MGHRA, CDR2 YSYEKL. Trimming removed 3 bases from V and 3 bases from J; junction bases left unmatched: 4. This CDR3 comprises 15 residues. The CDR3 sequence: CASSQGTGGYYEQYF. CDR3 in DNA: TGCGCCAGCAGCCAGGGGACAGGGGGTTACTACGAGCAGTACTTC.

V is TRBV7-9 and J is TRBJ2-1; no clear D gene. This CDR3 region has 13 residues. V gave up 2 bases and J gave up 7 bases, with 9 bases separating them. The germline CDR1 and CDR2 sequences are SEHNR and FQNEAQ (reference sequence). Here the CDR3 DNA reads TGTGCCAGCAGCTTAAGCTTGGGAAATGAGCAGTTCTTC. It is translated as CASSLSLGNEQFF.

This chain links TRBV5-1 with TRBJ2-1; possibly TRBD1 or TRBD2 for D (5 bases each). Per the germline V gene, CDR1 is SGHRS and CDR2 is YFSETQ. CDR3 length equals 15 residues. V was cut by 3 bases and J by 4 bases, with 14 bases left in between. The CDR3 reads CASSSSGTEYNEQFF. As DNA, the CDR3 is TGCGCCAGCAGCTCCTCTGGGACGGAATACAATGAGCAGTTCTTC.

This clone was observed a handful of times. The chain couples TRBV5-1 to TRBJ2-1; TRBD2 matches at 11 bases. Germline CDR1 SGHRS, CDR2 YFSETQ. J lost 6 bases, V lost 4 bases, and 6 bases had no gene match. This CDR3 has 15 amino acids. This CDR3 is CASSPNSGRANEQFF. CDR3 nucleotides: TGCGCCAGCAGCCCGAATAGCGGGAGGGCCAATGAGCAGTTCTTC.

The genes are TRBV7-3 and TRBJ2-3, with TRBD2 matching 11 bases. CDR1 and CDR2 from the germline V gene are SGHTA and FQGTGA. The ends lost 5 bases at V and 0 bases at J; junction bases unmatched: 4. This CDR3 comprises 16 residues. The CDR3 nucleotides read TGTGCCAGCAGCCCCGGGACTAGCGGAAGCACAGATACGCAGTATTTT. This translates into CASSPGTSGSTDTQYF.

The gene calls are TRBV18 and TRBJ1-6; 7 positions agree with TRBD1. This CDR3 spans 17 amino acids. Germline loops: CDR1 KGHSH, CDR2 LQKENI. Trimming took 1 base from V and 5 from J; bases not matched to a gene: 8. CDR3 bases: TGTGCCAGCTCACCACTCGGAGGGGGCTTGGATAATTCACCCCTCCACTTT. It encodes CASSPLGGGLDNSPLHF.

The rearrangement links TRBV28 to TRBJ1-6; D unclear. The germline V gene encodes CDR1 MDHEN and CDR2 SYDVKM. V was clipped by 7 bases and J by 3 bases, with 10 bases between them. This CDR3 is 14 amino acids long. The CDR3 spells CASITNHYNSPLHF. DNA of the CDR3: TGTGCCAGCATAACGAACCACTATAATTCACCCCTCCACTTT.

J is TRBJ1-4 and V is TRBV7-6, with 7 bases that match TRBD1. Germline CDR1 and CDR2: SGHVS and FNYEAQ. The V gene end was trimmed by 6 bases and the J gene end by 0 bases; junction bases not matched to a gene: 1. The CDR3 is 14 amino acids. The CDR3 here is CASSGQATNEKLFF. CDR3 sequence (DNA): TGTGCCAGCAGTGGACAGGCAACTAATGAAAAACTGTTTTTT.

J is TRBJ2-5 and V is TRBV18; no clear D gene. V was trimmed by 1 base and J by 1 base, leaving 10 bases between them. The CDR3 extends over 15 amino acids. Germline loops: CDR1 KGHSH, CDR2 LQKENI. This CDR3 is CASSPRAGGQETQYF. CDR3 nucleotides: TGTGCCAGCTCACCACGAGCCGGCGGCCAAGAGACCCAGTACTTC.

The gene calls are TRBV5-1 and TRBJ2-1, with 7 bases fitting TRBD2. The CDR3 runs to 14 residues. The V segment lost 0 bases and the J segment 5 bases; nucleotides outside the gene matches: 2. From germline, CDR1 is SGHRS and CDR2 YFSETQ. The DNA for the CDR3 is TGCGCCAGCAGCTTGGTGACTAGCAACAATGAGCAGTTCTTC. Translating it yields CASSLVTSNNEQFF.